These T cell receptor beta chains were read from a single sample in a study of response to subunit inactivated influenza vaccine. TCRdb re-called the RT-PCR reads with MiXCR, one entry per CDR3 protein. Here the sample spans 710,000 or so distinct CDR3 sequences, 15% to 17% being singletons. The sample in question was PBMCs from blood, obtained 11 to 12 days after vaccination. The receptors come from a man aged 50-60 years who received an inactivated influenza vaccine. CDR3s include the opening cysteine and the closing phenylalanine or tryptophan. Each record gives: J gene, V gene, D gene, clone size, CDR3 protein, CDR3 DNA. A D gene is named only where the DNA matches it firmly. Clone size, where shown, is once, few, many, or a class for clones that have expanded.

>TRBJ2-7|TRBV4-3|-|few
CASSHRQLPRSLYEQYF
TGCGCCAGCAGCCACAGACAGCTCCCAAGGTCCCTCTACGAGCAGTACTTC
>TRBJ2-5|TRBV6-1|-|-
CASSESVLQETQYF
TGTGCCAGCAGTGAATCCGTCCTCCAAGAGACCCAGTACTTC
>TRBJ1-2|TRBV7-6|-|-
CASSLVANPPYGYTF
TGTGCCAGCAGCTTAGTGGCAAATCCCCCCTATGGCTACACCTTC
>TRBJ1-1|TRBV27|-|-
CASTPRPGDTEAFF
TGTGCCAGCACCCCTCGGCCGGGTGACACTGAAGCTTTCTTT
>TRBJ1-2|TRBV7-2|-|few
CASSLASANYGYTF
TGTGCCAGCAGCTTAGCATCAGCTAACTATGGCTACACCTTC
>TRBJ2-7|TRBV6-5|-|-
CASSSSPSGAYEQYF
TGTGCCAGCAGCTCCTCGCCATCAGGGGCCTACGAGCAGTACTTC
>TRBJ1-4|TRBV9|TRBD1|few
CASSARGTVFEKLFF
TGTGCCAGCAGCGCCCGCGGGACAGTTTTCGAAAAACTGTTTTTT
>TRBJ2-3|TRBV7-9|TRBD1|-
CARSPGTGGLDTQYF
TGTGCCAGGAGCCCCGGGACAGGGGGCTTGGATACGCAGTATTTT
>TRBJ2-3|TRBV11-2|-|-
CASSIGPDTQYF
TGTGCCAGCAGCATAGGTCCAGATACGCAGTATTTT
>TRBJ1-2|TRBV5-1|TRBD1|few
CASSAGQGGGNYGYTF
TGCGCCAGCAGCGCGGGACAGGGAGGGGGTAACTATGGCTACACCTTC
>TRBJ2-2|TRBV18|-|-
CASSGPRQRDLSANTGELFF
TGTGCCAGCTCCGGTCCGCGTCAAAGGGACCTTTCAGCGAACACCGGGGAGCTGTTTTTT
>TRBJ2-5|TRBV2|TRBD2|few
CASSEIPTSGVEETQYF
TGTGCCAGCAGTGAAATCCCGACTAGCGGGGTAGAAGAGACCCAGTACTTC
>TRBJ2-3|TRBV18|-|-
CASSEQPGAVDTQYF
TGTGCCAGCTCCGAACAACCGGGGGCGGTGGATACGCAGTATTTT
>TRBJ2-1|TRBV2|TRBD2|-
CASRRGQLAGWDEQFF
TGTGCCAGCAGGAGGGGACAGCTAGCGGGGTGGGATGAGCAGTTCTTC
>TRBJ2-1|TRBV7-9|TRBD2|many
CASSLGAGLAGNEQFF
TGTGCCAGCAGCTTAGGGGCGGGACTAGCGGGTAATGAGCAGTTCTTC
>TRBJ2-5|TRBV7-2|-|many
CASSLAGGPSRQVETQYF
TGTGCCAGCAGCTTAGCGGGGGGGCCCAGCAGACAGGTAGAGACCCAGTACTTC
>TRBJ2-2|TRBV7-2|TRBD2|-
CASSLNGGGNTGELFF
TGTGCCAGCAGCTTAAATGGCGGGGGAAACACCGGGGAGCTGTTTTTT
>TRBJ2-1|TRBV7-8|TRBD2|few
CASSLVAGPYNEQFF
TGTGCCAGCAGCTTAGTAGCGGGACCTTACAATGAGCAGTTCTTC
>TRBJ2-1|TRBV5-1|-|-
CASSLWAMEGNEQFF
TGCGCCAGCAGCTTGTGGGCCATGGAGGGGAATGAGCAGTTCTTC
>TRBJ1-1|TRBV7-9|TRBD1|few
CASSYPGTGTTEAFF
TGTGCCAGCAGCTACCCTGGGACAGGGACCACTGAAGCTTTCTTT
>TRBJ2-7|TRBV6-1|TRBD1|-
CASSPISRQGTYEQYF
TGTGCCAGCAGTCCGATCTCTAGACAGGGGACCTACGAGCAGTACTTC
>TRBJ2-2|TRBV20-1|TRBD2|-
CSASSGANTGELFF
TGCAGTGCTAGTAGCGGGGCGAACACCGGGGAGCTGTTTTTT
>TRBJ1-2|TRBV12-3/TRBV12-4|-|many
CASTASVSHYGYTF
TGTGCCAGCACCGCAAGCGTGAGCCACTATGGCTACACCTTC
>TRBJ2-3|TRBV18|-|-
CASSPQAEDTQYF
TGTGCCAGCTCACCACAAGCGGAAGATACGCAGTATTTT
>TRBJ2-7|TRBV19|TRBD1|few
CASSYRTGSSYEQYF
TGTGCCAGTAGCTACCGGACAGGGTCCTCCTACGAGCAGTACTTC
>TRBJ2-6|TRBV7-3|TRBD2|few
CASSPGGSYSGANVLTF
TGTGCCAGCAGCCCGGGAGGGTCGTACTCTGGGGCCAACGTCCTGACTTTC
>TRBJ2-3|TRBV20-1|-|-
CSAETAASTDTQYF
TGCAGTGCCGAGACAGCAGCTAGCACAGATACGCAGTATTTT
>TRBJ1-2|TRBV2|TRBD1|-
CASIGDRANYGYTF
TGTGCCAGCATCGGAGACAGGGCTAACTATGGCTACACCTTC
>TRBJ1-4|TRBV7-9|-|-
CASSLQGTGGEKLFF
TGTGCCAGCAGCTTACAGGGTACGGGTGGTGAAAAACTGTTTTTT
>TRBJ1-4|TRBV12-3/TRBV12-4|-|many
CASTRTGQTNEKLFF
TGTGCCAGCACGCGGACGGGGCAAACTAATGAAAAACTGTTTTTT
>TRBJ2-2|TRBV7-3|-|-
CASSLDSAAGELFF
TGTGCCAGCAGCTTGGACAGTGCAGCTGGGGAGCTGTTTTTT
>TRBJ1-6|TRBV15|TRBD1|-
CATSRQGGPLHF
TGTGCCACCAGCCGACAGGGTGGACCCCTCCACTTT
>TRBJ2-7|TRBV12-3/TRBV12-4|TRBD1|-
CASSFEYVQGAYEQYF
TGTGCCAGCAGTTTTGAATATGTACAGGGGGCTTACGAGCAGTACTTC
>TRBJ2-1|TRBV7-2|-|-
CASSLDRQLTYNEQFF
TGTGCCAGCAGCTTAGACCGACAACTGACCTACAATGAGCAGTTCTTC
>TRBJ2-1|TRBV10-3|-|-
CAISESTRPNEQFF
TGTGCCATCAGTGAGTCTACTAGGCCCAATGAGCAGTTCTTC
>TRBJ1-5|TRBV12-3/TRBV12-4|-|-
CASSFPGLNQPQHF
TGTGCCAGCAGTTTCCCGGGGCTTAATCAGCCCCAGCATTTT
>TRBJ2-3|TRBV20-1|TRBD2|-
CSARGGGGADTQYF
TGCAGTGCTAGAGGCGGCGGGGGGGCTGATACGCAGTATTTT
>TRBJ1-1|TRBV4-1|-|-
CASSQDSGLPGGEAFF
TGCGCCAGCAGCCAAGATTCGGGGCTGCCGGGGGGTGAAGCTTTCTTT
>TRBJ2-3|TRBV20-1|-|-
CSASRQGGADTQYF
TGCAGTGCTAGCAGGCAGGGCGGCGCAGATACGCAGTATTTT
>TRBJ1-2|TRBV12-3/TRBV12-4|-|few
CASSPDTRYGYTF
TGTGCCAGCAGCCCCGACACCCGGTATGGCTACACCTTC
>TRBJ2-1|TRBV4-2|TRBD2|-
CASSQVPGTSGRENNEQFF
TGTGCCAGCAGCCAAGTCCCCGGGACTAGCGGGAGGGAGAACAATGAGCAGTTCTTC
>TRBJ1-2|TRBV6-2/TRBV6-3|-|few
CASSSGVLGYTF
TGTGCCAGCAGTTCAGGGGTCCTTGGCTACACCTTC
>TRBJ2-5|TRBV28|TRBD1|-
CASSSIRTGDFQETQYF
TGTGCCAGCAGTTCTATACGGACAGGGGACTTCCAAGAGACCCAGTACTTC
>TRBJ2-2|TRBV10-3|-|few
CAVSREPWAGELFF
TGTGCCGTAAGCCGGGAGCCTTGGGCCGGGGAGCTGTTTTTT
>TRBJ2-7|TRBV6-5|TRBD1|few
CASSYGQGPSYEQYF
TGTGCCAGCAGTTACGGACAGGGCCCGTCCTACGAGCAGTACTTC
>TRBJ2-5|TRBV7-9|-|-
CASSPLEGRETQYF
TGTGCCAGCAGCCCCTTGGAGGGTCGGGAGACCCAGTACTTC
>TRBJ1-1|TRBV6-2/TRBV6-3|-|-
CASRYISRQTLNTEAFF
TGTGCCAGCCGATATATTTCCCGGCAGACCCTGAACACTGAAGCTTTCTTT
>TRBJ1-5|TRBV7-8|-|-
CASSLARRYNQPQHF
TGTGCCAGCAGCTTAGCGCGACGGTACAATCAGCCCCAGCATTTT
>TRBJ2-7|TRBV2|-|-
CASSDRTATYEQYF
TGTGCCAGCAGTGATCGGACAGCAACCTACGAGCAGTACTTC
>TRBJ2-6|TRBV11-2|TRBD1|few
CASSRTGAGANVLTF
TGTGCCAGCAGCAGGACAGGGGCTGGGGCCAACGTCCTGACTTTC
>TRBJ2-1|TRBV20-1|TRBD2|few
CSAGALAGGLYNEQFF
TGCAGTGCTGGGGCCCTAGCGGGAGGTCTCTACAATGAGCAGTTCTTC
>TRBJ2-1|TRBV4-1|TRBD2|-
CASSPRISGINYNEQFF
TGCGCCAGCAGCCCCCGGATAAGCGGGATCAACTACAATGAGCAGTTCTTC
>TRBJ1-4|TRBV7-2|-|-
CASSSAGTVIEKLFF
TGTGCCAGCAGCTCAGCCGGGACGGTCATTGAAAAACTGTTTTTT
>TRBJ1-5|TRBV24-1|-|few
CATSDSRSGRGVSNQPQHF
TGTGCCACCAGTGATTCCCGAAGTGGAAGAGGGGTCAGCAATCAGCCCCAGCATTTT